A selection of T cell receptor beta chains follows, all from one sample in a study of T cells in Graves' hyperthyroidism and ophthalmopathy. TCRdb fed the multiplex PCR reads into MiXCR, producing one record per CDR3 protein. In the table there are approximately 700,000 distinct CDR3 sequences, roughly 45% of which are singletons. The sequenced sample consisted of peripheral blood or thyroid tissue (not recorded which). Receptors were obtained from an adult man with Graves' disease, either hyperthyroidism or ophthalmopathy (not recorded which). Both conserved end residues are part of each CDR3. The D gene is left open where the match is weak. For some rows the clone size is stated as once, few or many, or as a class when expanded; others skip it.

size,J,D,V,DNA,CDR3
many,TRBJ1-5,-,TRBV5-1,TGCGCCAGCAGCTTAACACCAAGCTCGGATCAGCCCCAGCATTTT,CASSLTPSSDQPQHF
-,TRBJ1-1,-,TRBV6-4,TGTGCCAGCATCGGGGAGGTGAACACTGAAGCTTTCTTT,CASIGEVNTEAFF
-,TRBJ2-2,TRBD1,TRBV7-9,TGTGCCAGCAGCCCAGGGGGCATATCCACCGGGGAGCTGTTTTTT,CASSPGGISTGELFF
many,TRBJ2-5,TRBD2,TRBV7-2,TGTGCCAGCAGCTTAGCTTTACCGGGGGGGCTTAAGGAAGAGACCCAGTACTTC,CASSLALPGGLKEETQYF
many,TRBJ1-1,-,TRBV7-2,TGTGCCAGCAGCCCGGTAGGACAGCCGAACACTGAAGCTTTCTTT,CASSPVGQPNTEAFF
-,TRBJ1-1,-,TRBV13,TGTGCCAGCAGCTTAGGTGGGGGCGCGTACTTAGCTGAAGCTTTCTTT,CASSLGGGAYLAEAFF
many,TRBJ1-5,-,TRBV7-9,TGTGCCAGCAGCTTAGATGGGAGGGAGCCCCAGCATTTT,CASSLDGREPQHF
many,TRBJ1-5,-,TRBV2,TGTGCCAGCAGTTCCCGGCCTAGTGGGCCCCAGCATTTT,CASSSRPSGPQHF
many,TRBJ2-2,TRBD2,TRBV24-1,TGTGCCACCAGTATAGCGGGTCTGAACACCGGGGAGCTGTTTTTT,CATSIAGLNTGELFF
-,TRBJ2-7,TRBD1,TRBV2,TGTGCCAGCAGTGTCGCCGGGACAGGGCAAGAGCAGTACTTC,CASSVAGTGQEQYF
-,TRBJ2-5,-,TRBV10-3,TGTGCCATCAGTGACTCCCCTCTTGAAGAGACCCAGTACTTC,CAISDSPLEETQYF
-,TRBJ1-6,-,TRBV7-8,TGTGCCAGCAGCCCTAGCGTTTGGAGCGATTCACCCCTCCACTTT,CASSPSVWSDSPLHF
few,TRBJ1-1,-,TRBV11-1,TGTGCCAGCAGCTCCATCGGATCGGGACAAGCTTTCTTT,CASSSIGSGQAFF
-,TRBJ1-1,-,TRBV29-1,TGCAGCGTGCGTGGGGCTGTAGGAGCTTTCTTT,CSVRGAVGAFF
-,TRBJ1-5,TRBD1,TRBV20-1,TGCAGTGCTAGCCCGGGACAGCATAAGCCCCAGCATTTT,CSASPGQHKPQHF
-,TRBJ1-6,-,TRBV20-1,TGCAGTGCTAGAGCTAGAGACAGGATTAATTCACCCCTCCACTTT,CSARARDRINSPLHF
many,TRBJ1-2,-,TRBV7-8,TGTGCCAGCAGCTCTGAGACTTATGGCTACACCTTC,CASSSETYGYTF
-,TRBJ1-2,-,TRBV5-1,TGCGCCAGCAGCAATCGGGACAAGTACTATGGCTACACCTTC,CASSNRDKYYGYTF
-,TRBJ1-6,TRBD1,TRBV12-3/TRBV12-4,TGTGCCAGCAGTTTAGGAACAGGGGGTGGTAATTCACCCCTCCACTTT,CASSLGTGGGNSPLHF
few,TRBJ2-7,-,TRBV7-9,TGTGCCAGCAGCTTAGAAAGGCAAGGGGAGCAGTACTTC,CASSLERQGEQYF